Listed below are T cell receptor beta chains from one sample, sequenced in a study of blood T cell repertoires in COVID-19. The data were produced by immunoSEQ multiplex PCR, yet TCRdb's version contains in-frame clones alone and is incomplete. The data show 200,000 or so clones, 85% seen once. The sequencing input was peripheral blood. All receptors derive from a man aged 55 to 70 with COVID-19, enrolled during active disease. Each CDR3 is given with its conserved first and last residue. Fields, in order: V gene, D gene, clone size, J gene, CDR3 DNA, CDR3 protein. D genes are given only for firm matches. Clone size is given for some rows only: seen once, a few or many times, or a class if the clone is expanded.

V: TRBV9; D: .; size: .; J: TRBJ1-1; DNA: TGTGCCAGCAGCGACCTCAATCGGACTCCTGAAGCTTTCTTT; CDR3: CASSDLNRTPEAFF
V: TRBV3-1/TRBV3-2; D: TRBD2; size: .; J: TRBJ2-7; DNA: TGTGCCAGCAGCCAAGGCCCGGGACTAGCGGGAGGCTACGAGCAGTACTTC; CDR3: CASSQGPGLAGGYEQYF
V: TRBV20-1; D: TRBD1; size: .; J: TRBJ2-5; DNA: TGCAGTGCTAGTTACAGGGGTGAGGGTGAGACCCAGTACTTC; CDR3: CSASYRGEGETQYF
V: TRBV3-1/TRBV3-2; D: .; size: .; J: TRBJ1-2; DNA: TGTGCCAGCAGCCTCGGGTTAATCGGGTCTAACTATGGCTACACCTTC; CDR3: CASSLGLIGSNYGYTF
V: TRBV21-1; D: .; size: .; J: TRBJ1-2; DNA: TGTGCCAGCAGCAAAGCAGACAGGGAAAACTATGGCTACACCTTC; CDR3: CASSKADRENYGYTF
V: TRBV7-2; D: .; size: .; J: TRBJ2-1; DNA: TGTGCCAGCAGCTTAGGGAGGGGGCGCGGGGAGCAGTTCTTC; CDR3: CASSLGRGRGEQFF
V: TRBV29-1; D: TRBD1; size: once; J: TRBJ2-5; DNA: TGCAGCGCAGGGACAGGGCAGAGGGAGACCCAGTACTTC; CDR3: CSAGTGQRETQYF
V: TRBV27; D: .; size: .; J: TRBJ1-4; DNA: TGTGCCAGCAGTACGTTATCGGCGGCTGAAAAACTGTTTTTT; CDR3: CASSTLSAAEKLFF
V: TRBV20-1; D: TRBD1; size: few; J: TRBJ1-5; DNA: TGCAGTGCTAGTCCGACAGGGTTTGGCAATCAGCCCCAGCATTTT; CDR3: CSASPTGFGNQPQHF
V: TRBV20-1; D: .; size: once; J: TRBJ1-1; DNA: TGCAGTGCTAGTGCACCGGGACTGCCGAACACTGAAGCTTTCTTT; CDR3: CSASAPGLPNTEAFF
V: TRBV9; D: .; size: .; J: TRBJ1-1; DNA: TGTGCCAGCAGCGTTACAGGGTCGAGGGCTTTCTTT; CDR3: CASSVTGSRAFF
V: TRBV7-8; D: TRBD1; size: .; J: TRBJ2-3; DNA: TGTGCCAGCAGCTCAAACAGGGGGCCCCGCACAGATACGCAGTATTTT; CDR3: CASSSNRGPRTDTQYF
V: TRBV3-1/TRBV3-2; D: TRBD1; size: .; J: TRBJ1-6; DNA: TGTGCCAGCAGCCAAGTGAGGACAGGGAATTCACCCCTCCACTTT; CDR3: CASSQVRTGNSPLHF
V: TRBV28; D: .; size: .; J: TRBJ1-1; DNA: TGTGCCAGCAACAGCGGTAGGACTGAAGCTTTCTTT; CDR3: CASNSGRTEAFF
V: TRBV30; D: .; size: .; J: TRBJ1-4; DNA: TGTGCCTGGAGCCCTCAATATGGGTCTAGTGAAAAACTGTTTTTT; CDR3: CAWSPQYGSSEKLFF
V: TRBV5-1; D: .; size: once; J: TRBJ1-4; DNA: TGCGCCAGCAGCCCTGGGGCGGATTGGGAAAAACTGTTTTTT; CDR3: CASSPGADWEKLFF
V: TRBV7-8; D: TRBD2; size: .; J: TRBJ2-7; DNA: TGTGCCAGCAGCCAGGGACTAGCGGGAGTTGGCGAGCAGTACTTC; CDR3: CASSQGLAGVGEQYF
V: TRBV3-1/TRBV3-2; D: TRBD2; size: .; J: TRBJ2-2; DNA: TGTGCCAGCAGCCAAGATCGTGGTGGGAGGGCCGCCGGGGAGCTGTTTTTT; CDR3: CASSQDRGGRAAGELFF
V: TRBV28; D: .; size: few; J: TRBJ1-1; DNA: TGTGCCAGCAGTCGGTCTTGGAGTTCGGCTTTCTTT; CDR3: CASSRSWSSAFF
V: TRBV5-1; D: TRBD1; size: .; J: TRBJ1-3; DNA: TGCGCCAGCAGCTATCAGGGGGCCAGCTCTGGAAACACCATATATTTT; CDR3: CASSYQGASSGNTIYF
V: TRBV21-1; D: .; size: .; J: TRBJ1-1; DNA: TGTGCCAGCAGCCAAGAAAAGAAGGGCCTGGGAGCGAACACTGAAGCTTTCTTT; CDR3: CASSQEKKGLGANTEAFF
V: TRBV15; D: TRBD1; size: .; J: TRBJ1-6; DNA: TGTGCCACCAGGCTCACAGGGGATTCACCCCTCCACTTT; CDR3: CATRLTGDSPLHF
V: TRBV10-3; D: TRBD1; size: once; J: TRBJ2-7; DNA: TGTGCCACCAACTCTTGGACAGGGGCCTCCTACGAGCAGTACTTC; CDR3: CATNSWTGASYEQYF
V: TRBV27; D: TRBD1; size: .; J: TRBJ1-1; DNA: TGTGCCGCCGAGGACAGGTCCGCGGGTAAAGCTTTCTTT; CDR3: CAAEDRSAGKAFF
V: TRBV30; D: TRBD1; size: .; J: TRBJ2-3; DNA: TGTGCCTGGAGAAAAGGACAGGTCGATACGCAGTATTTT; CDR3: CAWRKGQVDTQYF
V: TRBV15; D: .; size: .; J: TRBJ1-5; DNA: TGTGCCACCAGCGCCGGACAGATCAATCAGCCCCAGCATTTT; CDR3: CATSAGQINQPQHF
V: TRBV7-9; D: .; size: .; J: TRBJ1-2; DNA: TGTGCCAGCAGCCCCGAAGGGACTCTGTGGACAACATATGGCTACACCTTC; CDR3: CASSPEGTLWTTYGYTF
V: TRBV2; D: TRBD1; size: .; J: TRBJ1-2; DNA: TGTGCCAGCGCCGGGGACAGTCCGGGCTACACCTTC; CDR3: CASAGDSPGYTF
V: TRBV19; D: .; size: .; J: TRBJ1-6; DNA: TGTGCCAGTAGTGACACCCCAGATTCACCCCTCCACTTT; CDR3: CASSDTPDSPLHF
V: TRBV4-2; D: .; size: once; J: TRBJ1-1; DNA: TGTGCCAGCAGCCAAGGTGAGGTCCGGACTGAAGCTTTCTTT; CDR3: CASSQGEVRTEAFF
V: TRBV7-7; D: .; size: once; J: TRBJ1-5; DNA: TGTGCCAGCAGCCAAGACAGGTATCAGCCCCAGCATTTT; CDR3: CASSQDRYQPQHF
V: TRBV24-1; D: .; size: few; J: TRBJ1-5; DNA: TGTGCCACCAGTGACCAGGGCTGGGAGCCCCAGCATTTT; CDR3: CATSDQGWEPQHF
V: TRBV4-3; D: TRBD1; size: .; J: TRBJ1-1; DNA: TGCGCCAGCAGCCAAACACAGGGGGGGGGAACTGAAGCTTTCTTT; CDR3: CASSQTQGGGTEAFF
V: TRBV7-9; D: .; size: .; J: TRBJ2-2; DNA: TGTGCCAGCAGCCGAGACAATGCGGGCGGGGAGCTGTTTTTT; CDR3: CASSRDNAGGELFF
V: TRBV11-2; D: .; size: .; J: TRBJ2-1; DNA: TGTGCCAGCAGCTTCGGGGAGGCCCTTAGCTCCTACAATGAGCAGTTCTTC; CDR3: CASSFGEALSSYNEQFF
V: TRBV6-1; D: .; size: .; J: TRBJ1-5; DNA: TGTGCCAGCAGTGAAAGGGGTGGTCAGCCCCAGCATTTT; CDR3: CASSERGGQPQHF
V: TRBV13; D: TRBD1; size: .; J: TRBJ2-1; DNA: TGTGCCAGCAGCTTTACCGGGACAGGGACCAATGAGCAGTTCTTC; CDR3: CASSFTGTGTNEQFF
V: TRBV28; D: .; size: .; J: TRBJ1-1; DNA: TGTGCCAGCAGCCTCCCGGGGAACACTGAAGCTTTCTTT; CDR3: CASSLPGNTEAFF
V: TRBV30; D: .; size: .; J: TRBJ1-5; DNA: TGTGCCTGGAACAGGGCCGGCAATCAGCCCCAGCATTTT; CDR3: CAWNRAGNQPQHF